Below, 18 T cell receptor beta chains from the same sample are listed, as sequenced in a study of OX40 agonist ivuxolimab in advanced cancers. The assay was immunoSEQ multiplex PCR, and TCRdb's table has in-frame clones only and misses some. The data show tens of thousands of clones, 80% to 95% seen once. The specimen comprised CD4+ or CD8+ T cells sorted from blood, sampled in a trial of the OX40 agonist ivuxolimab. All receptors derive from an adult with an advanced solid tumor such as melanoma, head and neck, liver or kidney cancer.

This rearrangement joins TRBV7-9 to TRBJ2-1; no firm D call. Germline assignment: CDR1 SEHNR and CDR2 FQNEAQ (reference sequence). CDR3 length: 11 residues. V gave up 6 bases and J gave up 7 bases, with 7 bases separating them. CDR3 sequence reads: CASRRNNEQFF. The CDR3 nucleotides are TGTGCCAGCAGGCGGAATAATGAGCAGTTCTTC.

The chain carries TRBV5-6 and TRBJ1-1; tentatively, D is TRBD1 (5 bases). The V end lost 2 bases, the J end lost 11 bases, and 19 bases lay between the germline ends. Looked up from germline, CDR1 is SGHDT and CDR2 is YYEEEE. This CDR3 comprises 14 residues. The CDR3 DNA sequence: TGTGCCAGCAGCTTCGGAGGACTGGGGACCGCGGCTTTCTTT. Protein: CASSFGGLGTAAFF.

This clone was detected only once. This chain connects TRBV7-9 to TRBJ2-1; 8 bases fit TRBD1. The trim removed 3 bases at V and 4 bases at J, leaving 11 bases unmatched. The germline CDR1 and CDR2 sequences are SEHNR and FQNEAQ (reference sequence). The CDR3 runs 17 residues. This CDR3 reads CASSFSPTGDMYNEQFF. CDR3 coding DNA: TGTGCCAGCAGCTTTTCTCCGACAGGGGATATGTACAATGAGCAGTTCTTC.

The V gene is TRBV7-3, the J gene TRBJ1-2; 10 bases align to TRBD1. The V gene's germline CDR1 is SGHTA and CDR2 FQGTGA. The CDR3 runs 14 residues. The junction had 3 bases not matched to a gene; V was cut back by 0 bases and J by 8 bases. Written as DNA, the CDR3 is TGTGCCAGCAGCTTAACTGGGACAGGGGACGGCTACACCTTC. Translated: CASSLTGTGDGYTF.

This rearrangement joins TRBV25-1 to TRBJ2-7; the D gene is possibly TRBD2 (5 bases). The CDR3 is made up of 15 amino acids. Trimming took off 2 bases at V and 7 bases at J, with 18 bases between the two ends. Germline V gene data show CDR1 as MGHDK and CDR2 as SYGVNS. DNA of the CDR3: TGTGCCAGCAGTGAACTAAAGGGCACAAGGAGGGAGCAGTACTTC. Translated: CASSELKGTRREQYF.

V usage is TRBV6-4 and J usage is TRBJ2-7, with D perhaps given as TRBD1 or TRBD2 (5 bases each). This CDR3 spans 16 amino acids. CDR1 is MRHNA and CDR2 is SNTAGT in the germline V gene. Trimming removed 3 bases at V and 2 bases at J, with 17 bases between. The CDR3 spells CASSEEPGPAAYEQYF. DNA of the CDR3: TGTGCCAGCAGTGAAGAACCGGGACCGGCCGCCTACGAGCAGTACTTC.

The chain recombines TRBV6-5 with TRBJ2-7; D is perhaps TRBD1 (6 bases). V was trimmed by 7 bases and J by 4 bases, leaving 14 bases between them. Germline CDR1 reads MNHEY; CDR2 reads SVGAGI. The CDR3 has 13 residues. This CDR3 reads CASIGGARYEQYF. The CDR3 DNA reads TGTGCCAGCATTGGGGGCGCCCGATACGAGCAGTACTTC.

The chain recombines TRBV10-2 with TRBJ2-7; D gene ambiguous. This CDR3 contains 12 residues. Germline-derived CDR1 and CDR2 are WSHSY and SAAADI. Trimming cost V 2 bases and J 3 bases, with 5 bases left between them. The DNA for the CDR3 is TGCGCCAGCAGTGAGCTAGACTACGAGCAGTACTTC. Translating it yields CASSELDYEQYF.

The chain combines TRBV4-3 with TRBJ2-1, with 10 bases aligning to TRBD2. Unmatched junction bases numbered 8, after V lost 0 bases and J lost 6 bases. Germline V CDR1 and CDR2: LGHNA, YSLEER. The CDR3 spans 17 residues. DNA for the CDR3: TGCGCCAGCAGCCAAGAAGGAGCGGGAGGGTATCGCAATGAGCAGTTCTTC. Its translation: CASSQEGAGGYRNEQFF.

The chain joins TRBV6-5 to TRBJ2-7; D is perhaps TRBD1 (6 bases). Trimming shortened V by 0 bases and J by 3 bases, and 9 bases separated the two germline ends. The CDR3 contains 14 residues. Per the germline V gene, CDR1 is MNHEY and CDR2 is SVGAGI. This CDR3 reads CASSYSRGGYEQYF. The CDR3 DNA sequence: TGTGCCAGCAGTTACTCGAGAGGGGGCTACGAGCAGTACTTC.

The gene calls are TRBV9 and TRBJ2-3; 8 bases map to TRBD2. The CDR3 has 15 amino acids. Unmatched junction bases numbered 6, after V lost 4 bases and J lost 2 bases. Germline CDR1 reads SGDLS; CDR2 reads YYNGEE. Here the CDR3 reads CASSPGTSSTDTQYF. The CDR3 DNA follows: TGTGCCAGCAGCCCGGGGACTAGTTCCACAGATACGCAGTATTTT.

The CDR3 DNA reads as TGTGCCAGCAGCCGGGACAGGGGAAACTACAATGAGCAGTTCTTC. Its translation is CASSRDRGNYNEQFF. The V gene is TRBV5-6, the J gene TRBJ2-1, with 10 bases lining up with TRBD1. The CDR3 is 15 residues long. Per the germline V gene, CDR1 is SGHDT and CDR2 is YYEEEE. Trimming at V came to 4 bases and at J to 3 bases, leaving 4 bases not matched to a gene.

The genes are TRBV6-6 and TRBJ2-7; TRBD2 matches 9 bases. CDR3 length: 16 amino acids. Unmatched junction bases numbered 14, after V lost 8 bases and J lost 3 bases. Per the germline V gene, CDR1 is MNHNY and CDR2 is SVGAGI (reference sequence). CDR3 region: CASEPSGEDWHYEQYF. The CDR3 nucleotides are TGTGCCAGCGAACCTAGCGGGGAAGACTGGCACTACGAGCAGTACTTC.

The chain uses TRBV13 and TRBJ1-1; D remains ambiguous. Trimming shortened V by 0 bases and J by 4 bases, and 6 bases separated the two germline ends. The CDR3 is 13 amino acids. The V gene's germline CDR1 is PRHDT and CDR2 FYEKMQ (reference sequence). CDR3 in DNA: TGTGCCAGCAGCTTAGGGGGTGCCACTGAAGCTTTCTTT. Encoded protein: CASSLGGATEAFF.

The chain employs TRBV30 and TRBJ1-6; D is undetermined. Germline V gene data show CDR1 as GTSNPN and CDR2 as SVGIG (reference sequence). Trimming left V 4 bases short and J 0 bases short, with 13 bases between. The length of the CDR3 is 16 residues. The CDR3 DNA follows: TGTGCCTGGACCCTCGACTCGAGCTCCTATAATTCACCCCTCCACTTT. This encodes CAWTLDSSSYNSPLHF.

This clone has only one observation. The chain is built from TRBV11-2 and TRBJ2-7; 14 bases map to TRBD2. The CDR3 loop spans 15 amino acids. V lost 5 bases to trimming and J lost 6 bases; unmatched junction nucleotides: 6. The germline CDR1 and CDR2 sequences are SGHAT and FQNNGV. This CDR3 is CASSPGLAGASEQYF. DNA for the CDR3: TGTGCCAGCAGCCCGGGACTAGCGGGAGCCTCCGAGCAGTACTTC. Based on the CDR3 plus reference TRBV11-2 and TRBJ2-7, the full variable domain is EAGVAQSPRYKIIEKRQSVAFWCNPISGHATLYWYQQILGQGPKLLIQFQNNGVVDDSQLPKDRFSAERLKGVDSTLKIQPAKLEDSAVYLCASSPGLAGASEQYFGPGTRLTVT.

This chain links TRBV30 with TRBJ1-1; D is undetermined. Germline values: CDR1 GTSNPN, CDR2 SVGIG (reference sequence). The CDR3 extends over 13 amino acids. Trimming stripped 0 bases from V and 4 bases from J, with 9 bases between. CDR3 region: CAWSVLAPTEAFF. Written as DNA, the CDR3 is TGTGCCTGGAGTGTCTTGGCGCCCACTGAAGCTTTCTTT.

The V call is TRBV9, the J call TRBJ2-7; perhaps TRBD2 as D (5 bases). The germline V gene has CDR1 SGDLS and CDR2 YYNGEE. V dropped 0 bases and J dropped 3 bases, with 10 bases sitting between them. The CDR3 is made up of 14 amino acids. CDR3 nucleotide sequence: TGTGCCAGCAGCGTAGGAACGGGAAACTACGAGCAGTACTTC. It codes for CASSVGTGNYEQYF.